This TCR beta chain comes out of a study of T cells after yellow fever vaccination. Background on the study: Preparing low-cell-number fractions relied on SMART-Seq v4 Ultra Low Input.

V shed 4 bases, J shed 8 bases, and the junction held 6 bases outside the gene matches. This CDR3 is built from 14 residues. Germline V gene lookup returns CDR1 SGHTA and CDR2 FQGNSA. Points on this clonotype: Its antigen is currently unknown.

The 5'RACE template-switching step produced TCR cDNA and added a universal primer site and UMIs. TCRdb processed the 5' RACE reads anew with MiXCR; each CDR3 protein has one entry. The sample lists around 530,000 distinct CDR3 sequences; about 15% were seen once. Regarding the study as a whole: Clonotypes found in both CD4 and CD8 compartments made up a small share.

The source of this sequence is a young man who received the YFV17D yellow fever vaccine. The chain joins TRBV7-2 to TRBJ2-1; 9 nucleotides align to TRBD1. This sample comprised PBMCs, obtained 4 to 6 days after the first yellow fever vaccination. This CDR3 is CASSSDRGRDEQFF. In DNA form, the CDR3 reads TGTGCCAGCAGCTCGGACAGGGGTAGAGATGAGCAGTTCTTC.